This TCR beta chain originates from a study of post-analysis software for immune sequencing data. Study information: Some patients lacked subtype; others had relapsing-remitting, secondary progressive or progressive-relapsing disease.

Concerning this clonotype itself: Its target is unknown.

Broader study findings: Controls showed lower frequencies than patients for five TRBV segments, and TRBV5-6, TRBV5-1 and TRBV20-1 were among these. Samples made in the same batch grouped tightly together by F measure. Versus controls, multiple sclerosis patients showed significantly lower diversity (normalized Chao1).

Presence of unique molecular identifiers characterized the TCR beta cDNA libraries. T cells numbering about 0.85 to 10 million gave rise to about 540,000 cDNA molecules. TCRdb reprocessed the PCR reads with MiXCR, giving one entry per CDR3 protein. Among fewer than 850,000 distinct CDR3 sequences, roughly 46% were seen once, and the ten largest hold approximately 4.4%. CDR3 length: 14 amino acids. Germline CDR1 is SGHRS and CDR2 is YFSETQ. Trimming cost V 3 bases and J 6 bases; bases outside gene matches: 6. The rearrangement uses TRBV5-1 and TRBJ2-1, with 7 bases aligning to TRBD2. This clonotype originated in a girl aged 10-17 years with multiple sclerosis. The specimen was blood. CDR3 DNA sequence: TGCGCCAGCAGCTCCGGGCCTAGCGGCAATGAGCAGTTCTTC. As protein: CASSSGPSGNEQFF.